This passage covers 11 T cell receptor beta chains from one sample sequenced in a study of blood T cells in healthy people across ages. Then a second PCR, running about 6 to 12 cycles, was carried out with a sample-barcoded 5' primer and a J-beta primer mix. TCRdb reprocessed the 5' RACE reads with MiXCR, giving one entry per CDR3 protein. The sample shows roughly 2 million distinct CDR3 sequences, around 50% of them seen only once. The material sequenced was blood. These TCRs come from a middle-aged woman in good health.

This clonotype was counted at least ten times. The chain is built from TRBV12-3 or TRBV12-4 and TRBJ2-7, with 7 nucleotides matching TRBD1. V was pared by 3 bases and J by 4 bases, with 6 bases of the junction left unmatched. The CDR3 extends over 14 amino acids. This CDR3 is CASSFGAGGYEQYF. CDR3 DNA sequence: TGTGCCAGCAGTTTCGGCGCAGGGGGTTACGAGCAGTACTTC.

This clonotype was observed a handful of times. DNA for the CDR3: TGTGCCAGCAGCGTCCGACAGGATGGGACCCAGTACTTC. Encoded protein: CASSVRQDGTQYF. V gene TRBV7-2 combines with J gene TRBJ2-5; the D gene is possibly TRBD1 (6 bases). This CDR3 contains 13 residues. Germline CDR1 reads SGHTA; CDR2 reads FQGNSA. With 5 bases removed from V and 7 bases from J, the gap between germline ends came to 14 bases.

This chain uses TRBV6-6 with TRBJ1-2; a weak D match, TRBD1 (6 bases). Germline V gene lookup returns CDR1 MNHNY and CDR2 SVGAGI (reference sequence). V gave up 7 bases and J gave up 2 bases, with 17 bases separating them. The CDR3 runs to 15 residues. CDR3 nucleotide sequence: TGTGCCAGCACCACCACAGGGCCTGGGAACTATGGCTACACCTTC. Amino acids: CASTTTGPGNYGYTF.

The J gene is TRBJ2-3, the V gene TRBV5-1, with TRBD2 matching over 11 bases. Germline loops: CDR1 SGHRS, CDR2 YFSETQ. V dropped 1 base and J dropped 2; count of bases not matched to a gene: 9. The CDR3 is 18 amino acids. The CDR3 coding sequence is TGCGCCAGCAGCTTGAGTTTTAGACTAGCGGGGAACACAGATACGCAGTATTTT. This translates into CASSLSFRLAGNTDTQYF.

The sample holds a few counts of this clonotype. This chain links TRBV29-1 with TRBJ1-1; D is possibly TRBD1 (6 bases). CDR1 is SQVTM and CDR2 is ANQGSEA in the germline V gene. The CDR3 is 12 amino acids. The V and J ends lost 7 bases and 1 base respectively, with 10 bases between them. The CDR3 DNA reads as TGCAGCGGGATGACAGGGAACACTGAAGCTTTCTTT. Translating gives CSGMTGNTEAFF.

Remarks on this clonotype: The junction shows a germline mismatch at one end, possibly a read error. The V gene is TRBV20-1, the J gene TRBJ2-3, with D possibly matching TRBD2 (6 bases). CDR1 is DFQATT and CDR2 is SNEGSKA in the germline V gene (reference sequence). The CDR3 consists of 14 residues. The CDR3 reads CSANLGRSTDTRYF. The CDR3 nucleotides read TGCAGTGCAAATCTAGGGAGGAGCACAGATACGCGGTATTTT.

J is TRBJ2-5 and V is TRBV12-3 or TRBV12-4; D possibly corresponds to TRBD1 (5 bases). This CDR3 has 14 residues. V was pared by 2 bases and J by 5 bases, with 12 bases between. CDR3 protein: CASSLRQGTETQYF. DNA of the CDR3: TGTGCCAGCAGTTTAAGGCAGGGTACGGAGACCCAGTACTTC.

Note on this clonotype: A single base separates this from a much larger clone, so it may be a read error. The chain couples TRBV7-9 to TRBJ2-7; D possibly corresponds to TRBD1 (5 bases). The CDR3 sequence is 13 residues long. Germline V gives CDR1 SEHNR, CDR2 FQNEAQ (reference sequence). The CDR3 is CAISPQGTYEQYF. CDR3 nucleotides: TGTGCCATCAGCCCGCAGGGTACCTACGAGCAGTACTTC.

In the case of this clonotype: Sequence at one end of the junction differs from germline and may be a read error. V is TRBV7-8 and J is TRBJ2-1, with D possibly being TRBD1 or TRBD2 (5 bases each). There are 15 residues in the CDR3. Germline lookup yields CDR1 SGHVS and CDR2 FQNEAQ. CDR3 residues: CASSLEGSSYNVQFF. DNA of the CDR3: TGTGCCAGCAGCTTAGAGGGGAGCTCCTACAATGTGCAGTTCTTC. Combining the CDR3 with reference TRBV7-8 and TRBJ2-1 gives the whole variable domain GAGVSQSPRYKVAKRGQDVALRCDPISGHVSLFWYQQALGQGPEFLTYFQNEAQLDKSGLPSDRFFAERPEGSVSTLKIQRTQQEDSAVYLCASSLEGSSYNVQFFGPGTRLTVL.

The V and J genes are TRBV6-5 and TRBJ2-7; 10 nucleotides match TRBD1. Looked up from germline, CDR1 is MNHEY and CDR2 is SVGAGI. There are 14 residues in the CDR3. J was trimmed by 7 bases and V by 2 bases; bases with no gene match: 5. The CDR3 spells CASSYGDRGWEQYF. CDR3 bases: TGTGCCAGCAGTTACGGGGACAGGGGTTGGGAGCAGTACTTC.

The V and J genes are TRBV5-1 and TRBJ2-4; D may match TRBD1 or TRBD2 (5 bases each). Near its end, the DNA agrees better with TRBJ2-7, so the J call may be wrong. The CDR3 totals 16 residues. CDR1 SGHRS and CDR2 YFSETQ come from the germline V gene. CDR3 region: CASSRRAIGTTHEQYF. In nucleotides, the CDR3 is TGCGCCAGCAGCCGAAGAGCCATCGGGACGACCCACGAGCAGTACTTC.